This T cell receptor beta chain was retrieved from a study of blood T cell repertoires in COVID-19. Authors' processing steps: Cell counts per sample came from amplifying reference gene primers. Data came from immunoSEQ multiplex PCR; TCRdb stores just in-frame clones and leaves some out. V, J and clone size were drawn from that table, and D and trimming were deduced from the DNA. The sample includes hundreds of thousands of clones, around 87% of them seen just once. The sample consisted of peripheral blood. This TCR was recovered from a woman aged 40 to 50 who had recovered from COVID-19.

The CDR3 reads CASSPREWNYGYTF. The DNA of the CDR3 is TGTGCCAGCTCACCCCGGGAGTGGAACTATGGCTACACCTTC. The chain links TRBV18 to TRBJ1-2; D uncertain. V was trimmed by 3 bases and J by 2 bases, leaving 10 bases between them. This CDR3 spans 14 amino acids. CDR1 and CDR2 from the germline V gene are KGHSH and LQKENI.